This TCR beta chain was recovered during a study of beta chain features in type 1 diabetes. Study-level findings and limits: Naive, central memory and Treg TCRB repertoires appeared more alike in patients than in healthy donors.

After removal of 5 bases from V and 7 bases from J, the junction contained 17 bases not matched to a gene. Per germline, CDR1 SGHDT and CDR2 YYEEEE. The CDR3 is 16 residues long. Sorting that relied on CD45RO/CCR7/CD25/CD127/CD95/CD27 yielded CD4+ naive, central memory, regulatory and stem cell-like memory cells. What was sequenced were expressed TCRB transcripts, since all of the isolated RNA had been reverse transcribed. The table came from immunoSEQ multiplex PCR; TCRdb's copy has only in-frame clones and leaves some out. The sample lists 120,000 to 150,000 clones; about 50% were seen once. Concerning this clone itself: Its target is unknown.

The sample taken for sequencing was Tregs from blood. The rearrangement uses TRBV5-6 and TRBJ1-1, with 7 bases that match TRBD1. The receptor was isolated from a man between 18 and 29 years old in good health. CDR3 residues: CASRGMGPQWDSEAFF. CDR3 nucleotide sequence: TGTGCCAGCAGGGGGATGGGGCCCCAATGGGACAGTGAAGCTTTCTTT.